This passage covers 10 T cell receptor beta chains from one sample sequenced in a study of blood T cells in healthy people across ages. It was with a sample-barcoded 5' primer and a J-beta primer mix that a second PCR of about 7 to 12 cycles was run. TCRdb reanalysed the 5' RACE reads using MiXCR and keeps one entry per CDR3 protein. The sample carries roughly 680,000 distinct CDR3 sequences, more than 40% recorded once. Sequencing was done on a sample of blood. The origin of the receptors is a woman aged 60 to 75 in good health.

The chain carries TRBV5-8 and TRBJ1-5; D gene uncertain. The CDR3 has 17 residues. Germline V gene lookup returns CDR1 SGHTS and CDR2 YDEGEE. The V end was cut by 0 bases, the J end by 1 base, with 14 bases between. The DNA of the CDR3 is TGTGCCAGCAGCTTGGAACTGACGCATCGGAGCAATCAGCCCCAGCATTTT. Protein sequence: CASSLELTHRSNQPQHF.

CDR3 loop: CASSVGTGAEYEQYF. The CDR3 nucleotides read TGTGCCAGCAGCGTAGGAACGGGGGCAGAGTACGAGCAGTACTTC. This chain links TRBV9 with TRBJ2-7; possibly TRBD1 or TRBD2 for D (6 bases each). V lost 0 bases and J lost 4, with 14 bases in between. Germline V gives CDR1 SGDLS, CDR2 YYNGEE. This CDR3 region has 15 residues.

The chain links TRBV27 to TRBJ2-5; TRBD2 agrees at 12 bases. Unmatched junction bases numbered 9, after V lost 5 bases and J lost 5 bases. The CDR3 extends over 16 amino acids. The germline CDR1 and CDR2 sequences are MNHEY and SMNVEV (reference sequence). CDR3 amino acids: CASSDPSGRALETQYF. CDR3 DNA: TGTGCCAGCAGTGACCCTAGCGGGAGGGCCTTGGAGACCCAGTACTTC.

This clonotype appeared a single time. The rearrangement links TRBV30 to TRBJ2-7; D call uncertain. V lost 2 bases to trimming and J lost 0 bases, with 5 bases between them. The CDR3 contains 12 residues. Germline V gene lookup returns CDR1 GTSNPN and CDR2 SVGIG (reference sequence). The CDR3 region has the DNA TGTGCCTGGAGTTGGAGCTCCTACGAGCAGTACTTC. It is translated as CAWSWSSYEQYF. The whole variable domain, filled in from reference TRBV30 and TRBJ2-7, reads SQTIHQWPATLVQPVGSPLSLECTVEGTSNPNLYWYRQAAGRGLQLLFYSVGIGQISSEVPQNLSASRPQDRQFILSSKKLLLSDSGFYLCAWSWSSYEQYFGPGTRLTVT.

The genes are TRBV20-1 and TRBJ1-5; D not resolved. The germline V gene encodes CDR1 DFQATT and CDR2 SNEGSKA (reference sequence). Deletions cut 1 base from V and 4 bases from J, with 8 bases between. The CDR3 consists of 13 residues. The CDR3 bases are TGCAGTGCTAGAGGGAAACAGAATCAGCCCCAGCATTTT. Protein: CSARGKQNQPQHF.

This clonotype occurred a few times. The rearrangement joins TRBV29-1 to TRBJ2-7; no clear D. The V end lost 5 bases, the J end lost 1 base, and 12 bases lay between the germline ends. Per the germline V gene, CDR1 is SQVTM and CDR2 is ANQGSEA. This CDR3 region has 13 residues. The CDR3 loop is CSVRFTGSYEQYF. DNA of the CDR3: TGCAGCGTTCGGTTTACCGGGTCCTACGAGCAGTACTTC.

Only one count was recorded for this clonotype. At one end the junction does not follow the germline gene, possibly because of a read error. The chain has TRBV7-7 and TRBJ2-2; tentatively, D is TRBD2 (5 bases). There are 15 residues in the CDR3. Germline V gene lookup returns CDR1 SSHAT and CDR2 FNYEAQ (reference sequence). For the CDR3, the DNA is TGTGCCGGCAGCCCGACCACGGGAAACACCGGGGAGCTGTTTTTT. Translated: CAGSPTTGNTGELFF.

This clonotype has just a few counts. J is TRBJ2-7 and V is TRBV9, with a tentative D call TRBD1 (5 bases). Germline loops: CDR1 SGDLS, CDR2 YYNGEE. The V end lost 0 bases, the J end lost 2 bases, and 18 bases lay between the germline ends. This CDR3 region has 17 residues. This CDR3 is CASSVGSGHPGTYEQYF. As DNA, the CDR3 is TGTGCCAGCAGCGTAGGCTCAGGACACCCTGGGACCTACGAGCAGTACTTC.

This clonotype was counted ten times or more. CDR3 coding DNA: TGCAGTGCTGACGGGGGACAGCAAGAGACCCAGTACTTC. Protein product: CSADGGQQETQYF. This sequence joins TRBV20-1 and TRBJ2-5, with D possibly matching TRBD1 (7 bases). V was pared by 5 bases and J by 2 bases, with 12 bases between. This CDR3 has 13 residues. The germline V gene has CDR1 DFQATT and CDR2 SNEGSKA (reference sequence).

This rearrangement joins TRBV7-2 to TRBJ2-7; TRBD2 aligns across 10 bases. The J call may be in error: the DNA end matches TRBJ2-4 better. The CDR3 length is 15 residues. CDR1 and CDR2 (germline): SGHTA, FQGNSA. CDR3 sequence: CASSLVGTSEDIQYF. CDR3 DNA: TGTGCCAGCAGCTTAGTCGGGACTAGCGAAGACATTCAGTACTTC.